One sample yielded the 22 T cell receptor beta chains listed below, sequenced in a study of OX40 agonist ivuxolimab in advanced cancers. Library creation used the immunoSEQ multiplex PCR assay. TCRdb carries this immuneACCESS record with in-frame sequences only. Its versions omit some clonotypes, under half of them owing to an unresolved V gene in the studies checked, with the rest unexplained. The sample contains roughly 90,000 clones, roughly 90% of them found a single time. Of the sample, less than 0.35% is held by the ten largest clones. Material: CD4+ or CD8+ T cells sorted from blood, obtained in a trial of the OX40 agonist ivuxolimab. The origin of the receptors is an adult with an advanced solid tumor such as melanoma, head and neck, liver or kidney cancer.

This chain connects TRBV6-5 to TRBJ1-2; D is uncertain. This CDR3 comprises 15 residues. The germline CDR1 and CDR2 sequences are MNHEY and SVGAGI. The V and J ends lost 0 bases and 4 bases respectively, with 12 bases between them. The CDR3 protein is CASSYSIAESYGYTF. The CDR3 nucleotides are TGTGCCAGCAGTTACTCGATTGCCGAGAGCTATGGCTACACCTTC.

The CDR3 coding sequence is TGCGCCAGCAGCATGGGACAGGGAGGTTCAATGAACACTGAAGCTTTCTTT. It codes for CASSMGQGGSMNTEAFF. This chain connects TRBV5-1 to TRBJ1-1; 9 nucleotides align to TRBD1. V lost 4 bases to trimming and J lost 0 bases; unmatched junction nucleotides: 10. Germline V gives CDR1 SGHRS, CDR2 YFSETQ. This CDR3 comprises 17 residues.

This clone was counted between two and nine times. V usage is TRBV19 and J usage is TRBJ2-3; 9 bases line up with TRBD1. V trimming: 3 bases; J trimming: 2 bases; junction bases outside the gene matches: 3. The CDR3 sequence is 15 residues long. Germline CDR1 is LNHDA and CDR2 is SQIVND (reference sequence). In DNA form, the CDR3 reads TGTGCCAGTAGTATGGGGACAGGGTACACAGATACGCAGTATTTT. Amino acids: CASSMGTGYTDTQYF.

The chain has TRBV5-1 and TRBJ2-7, with 7 nucleotides matching TRBD1. This CDR3 is built from 16 residues. CDR1 SGHRS and CDR2 YFSETQ come from the germline V gene. The V segment lost 0 bases and the J segment 1 base; nucleotides outside the gene matches: 7. The CDR3 DNA is TGCGCCAGCAGCTTGGGAACAGGGGCGGTATCCTACGAGCAGTACTTC. Translating it yields CASSLGTGAVSYEQYF.

This clone appeared once. The chain joins TRBV7-9 to TRBJ2-5; 7 bases fit TRBD1. CDR3 size: 12 residues. Trimming took 4 bases from V and 6 from J; bases not matched to a gene: 2. Germline V gives CDR1 SEHNR, CDR2 FQNEAQ (reference sequence). The CDR3 protein is CASSSGGKTQYF. As DNA, the CDR3 is TGTGCCAGCAGCTCAGGGGGAAAGACCCAGTACTTC.

With regard to this clone: This sample includes further DNA sequences coding for the same CDR3. This sequence joins TRBV11-2 and TRBJ1-2; the match to TRBD1 covers 7 bases. In germline, CDR1 is SGHAT, CDR2 FQNNGV. J was trimmed by 4 bases and V by 5 bases; bases with no gene match: 4. This CDR3 comprises 13 residues. The CDR3, as DNA: TGTGCCAGCAGCCCCCGACAGGGCTATGGCTACACCTTC. This gives the protein CASSPRQGYGYTF.

This rearrangement joins TRBV28 to TRBJ2-7; 9 bases fit TRBD1. Germline V gene lookup returns CDR1 MDHEN and CDR2 SYDVKM. This CDR3 is built from 15 residues. Germline trimming cut 5 bases from V and 3 bases from J; bases unmatched to any gene: 8. The CDR3 coding sequence is TGTGCCAGCAGTCGCACCGGGACAGGGCACTACGAGCAGTACTTC. Its translation: CASSRTGTGHYEQYF.

The V and J genes are TRBV12-5 and TRBJ2-2; the match to TRBD2 covers 15 bases. The ends lost 7 bases at V and 5 bases at J; junction bases unmatched: 17. Per germline, CDR1 LGHNT and CDR2 FRNRAP. The CDR3 extends over 20 amino acids. The CDR3 DNA sequence: TGTGCTAGTGCCCCGGAACCGGGACTAGCGGGAGGAATCGGGACCGGGGAGCTGTTTTTT. Protein sequence: CASAPEPGLAGGIGTGELFF.

V and J are TRBV2 and TRBJ2-2; D remains ambiguous. The CDR3 totals 15 residues. V lost 6 bases to trimming and J lost 2 bases, with 13 bases between them. The V gene's germline CDR1 is SNHLY and CDR2 FYNNEI. This CDR3 reads CASRNSGPNTGELFF. In nucleotides, the CDR3 is TGTGCCAGCAGGAACTCCGGGCCTAACACCGGGGAGCTGTTTTTT. The whole variable domain, filled in from reference TRBV2 and TRBJ2-2, reads EPEVTQTPSHQVTQMGQEVILRCVPISNHLYFYWYRQILGQKVEFLVSFYNNEISEKSEIFDDQFSVERPDGSNFTLKIRSTKLEDSAMYFCASRNSGPNTGELFFGEGSRLTVL.

V is TRBV6-1 and J is TRBJ2-7; 10 bases match TRBD1. The CDR3 is 14 residues long. V dropped 5 bases and J dropped 3; count of bases not matched to a gene: 4. CDR1 and CDR2 (germline): MNHNS, SASEGT. The CDR3 DNA reads as TGTGCCAGCAGTTCGGGACAGGGGAGCTACGAGCAGTACTTC. It specifies CASSSGQGSYEQYF.

The chain joins TRBV15 to TRBJ2-2; 8 bases match TRBD1. The CDR3 loop spans 15 amino acids. Germline V gives CDR1 LNHNV, CDR2 YYDKDF (reference sequence). V was clipped by 4 bases and J by 9 bases; unmatched bases: 10. The CDR3 DNA reads as TGTGCCACCAGCATCATTGGACAGGGATCTAGGGAGCTGTTTTTT. The encoded protein is CATSIIGQGSRELFF.

The J gene is TRBJ1-1, the V gene TRBV10-3, with 7 nucleotides matching TRBD1. CDR1 is ENHRY, CDR2 SYGVKD, per germline. The CDR3 contains 16 residues. V was clipped by 4 bases and J by 1 base; unmatched bases: 9. CDR3 protein: CAISASTGITNTEAFF. Here the CDR3 DNA reads TGTGCCATCAGTGCATCGACAGGGATAACGAACACTGAAGCTTTCTTT.

This clone has only one observation. This chain uses TRBV2 with TRBJ2-2; D is possibly TRBD1 (6 bases). This CDR3 region has 15 residues. V dropped 6 bases and J dropped 0 bases, with 11 bases sitting between them. CDR1 is SNHLY and CDR2 is FYNNEI in the germline V gene. CDR3 nucleotide sequence: TGTGCCAGCAGGGGACAAATCGCGAACACCGGGGAGCTGTTTTTT. The encoded protein is CASRGQIANTGELFF.

This chain uses TRBV28 with TRBJ2-7, with TRBD1 identical over 8 bases. V lost 6 bases and J lost 2; bases outside the gene matches: 15. CDR3 length: 17 residues. Germline CDR1 MDHEN, CDR2 SYDVKM. The CDR3 spells CASSQLGQGKIPYEQYF. CDR3 nucleotide sequence: TGTGCCAGCAGCCAACTTGGACAGGGAAAAATCCCCTACGAGCAGTACTTC.

This clone was recorded once. The V gene is TRBV6-6, the J gene TRBJ2-5; 9 nucleotides align to TRBD1. This CDR3 has 16 residues. From germline, CDR1 is MNHNY and CDR2 SVGAGI (reference sequence). Trimming took 6 bases from V and 5 from J; bases not matched to a gene: 13. The DNA for the CDR3 is TGTGCCAGCAGCCTTAAACCGGGACAGGGTGGGGAGACCCAGTACTTC. This gives the protein CASSLKPGQGGETQYF.

This clone was observed a single time. For the CDR3, the DNA is TGTGCCAGCAGCTTGAGTTCCTACGAGCAGTACTTC. As protein: CASSLSSYEQYF. This sequence joins TRBV5-6 and TRBJ2-7; no definite D call. The CDR3 covers 12 residues. Per germline, CDR1 SGHDT and CDR2 YYEEEE. V lost 1 base and J lost 1, with 3 bases in between.

The chain is built from TRBV5-4 and TRBJ2-5, with 11 bases aligning to TRBD1. This CDR3 region has 16 residues. Germline V gene data show CDR1 as SGHNT and CDR2 as YYREEE (reference sequence). Germline trimming cut 2 bases from V and 5 bases from J; bases unmatched to any gene: 8. CDR3 in amino acids: CASSFSRTGGGETQYF. The DNA of the CDR3 is TGTGCCAGCAGCTTCTCCCGGACAGGGGGCGGGGAGACCCAGTACTTC.

This clone came up once. The chain links TRBV7-2 to TRBJ2-5; D gene unclear. This CDR3 is built from 14 residues. V was trimmed by 1 base and J by 0 bases, leaving 6 bases between them. Germline CDR1 is SGHTA and CDR2 is FQGNSA. CDR3 sequence reads: CASSLVPNQETQYF. Here the CDR3 DNA reads TGTGCCAGCAGCTTAGTACCGAACCAAGAGACCCAGTACTTC.

The table lists this clone with a count of one. The chain has TRBV6-5 and TRBJ2-7, with unresolved D. The germline V gene has CDR1 MNHEY and CDR2 SVGAGI. Trimming removed 3 bases from V and 4 bases from J, with 13 bases in between. This CDR3 spans 14 amino acids. CDR3 amino acids: CASSYGRYGYEQYF. Written as DNA, the CDR3 is TGTGCCAGCAGTTATGGCAGATACGGGTACGAGCAGTACTTC.

V is TRBV5-8 and J is TRBJ2-7; D is perhaps TRBD1 (5 bases). V dropped 3 bases and J dropped 6 bases, with 10 bases sitting between them. Germline V CDR1 and CDR2: SGHTS, YDEGEE. The length of the CDR3 is 12 residues. CDR3 sequence (DNA): TGTGCCAGCAGCTCCAGGGTTTTCGAGCAGTACTTC. Translated: CASSSRVFEQYF.

The genes are TRBV19 and TRBJ1-1; D is undetermined. Germline V gene sequence: CDR1 LNHDA, CDR2 SQIVND (reference sequence). The ends were cut back, 5 bases at V and 0 bases at J, with 7 bases in the middle. CDR3 length: 13 amino acids. The CDR3 reads CASSQQMNTEAFF. As DNA, the CDR3 is TGTGCCAGTAGTCAACAGATGAACACTGAAGCTTTCTTT.

This chain connects TRBV5-1 to TRBJ2-5; perhaps TRBD1 as D (5 bases). This CDR3 comprises 14 residues. V lost 1 base and J lost 5, with 12 bases in between. Germline V CDR1 and CDR2: SGHRS, YFSETQ. Here the CDR3 reads CASSLTTAQETQYF. For the CDR3, the DNA is TGCGCCAGCAGCTTGACGACAGCCCAGGAGACCCAGTACTTC.